This TCR beta chain was captured by sequencing in a study of blood T cell repertoires in COVID-19. About the study: The United States, Italy and Spain were the sources of the acute and convalescent COVID-19 samples.

Assay: immunoSEQ multiplex PCR; the TCRdb copy retains only in-frame clones and omits some. Counted here are approximately 60,000 clones, roughly 85% occurring once; the ten biggest clones make up about 17%. CDR1 and CDR2 (germline): KGHSH, LQKENI. Trimming pared 0 bases from V and 2 bases from J, leaving 6 bases between. This CDR3 spans 14 amino acids. Sequences were obtained from peripheral blood. This sequence originates from a human donor in a cohort sampled during active COVID-19. V and J are TRBV18 and TRBJ2-3; D gene unclear. This chain's CDR3 is CASSPPAFTDTQYF. Here the CDR3 DNA reads TGTGCCAGCTCACCACCGGCCTTCACAGATACGCAGTATTTT.